This TCR beta chain was retrieved from a study of T-cell memory formation after mild COVID-19. Across the study: TCR clusters showed largely donor specificity. Study findings and constraints: Pre-infection memory showed some responding clones, and this suggested that cross-reactive memory joined.

This CDR3 has 16 amino acids. In this sample, this clonotype turned up a few times. Its antigen is not identified. Barcoded TCR alpha and TCR beta cDNA libraries with UMIs came from 5'RACE using constant-segment primers. Each CDR3 protein is one row after TCRdb ran MiXCR on the 5' RACE reads. The table includes 470,000 or so distinct CDR3 sequences, 20% to 30% detected once. This rearrangement joins TRBV21-1 to TRBJ2-5. TRBV21-1 is deemed a pseudogene. Sequencing used PBMCs or a T cell subset sorted from them (not recorded which). The origin of this receptor is an adult woman who had mild COVID-19 (a few samples of this study predate the infection). Cell type and time point are not known. CDR3 residues: CASSKEGLGPEETQYF. CDR3 DNA: TGTGCCAGCAGCAAAGAAGGGTTGGGACCCGAAGAGACCCAGTACTTC.